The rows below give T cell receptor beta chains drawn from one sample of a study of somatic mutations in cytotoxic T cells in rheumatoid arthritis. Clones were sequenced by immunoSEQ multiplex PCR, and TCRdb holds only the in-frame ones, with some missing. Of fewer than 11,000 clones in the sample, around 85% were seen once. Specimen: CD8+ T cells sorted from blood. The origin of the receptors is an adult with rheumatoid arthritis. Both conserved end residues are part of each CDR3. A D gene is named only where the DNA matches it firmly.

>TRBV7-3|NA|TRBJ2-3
TGTGCCAGCAGCTTAGGCAGTGGGGTGGCAGATACGCAGTATTTT
CASSLGSGVADTQYF
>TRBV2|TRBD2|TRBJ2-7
TGTGCCAGCGGACTAGCGGGGTCCTACGAGCAGTACTTC
CASGLAGSYEQYF
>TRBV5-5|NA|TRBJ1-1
TGTGCCAGCAGCCTCTCCGGGACAGAAGCTTTCTTT
CASSLSGTEAFF
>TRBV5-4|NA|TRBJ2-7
TGTGCCAGCAGCTTCGGGGGTCAGGGCTCCTACGAGCAGTACTTC
CASSFGGQGSYEQYF
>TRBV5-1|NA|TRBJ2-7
TGCGCCAGCAGCCGCCCCGGGAGCACCTACGAGCAGTACTTC
CASSRPGSTYEQYF
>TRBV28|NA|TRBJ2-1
TGTGCCAGCAGTTTAGCCGGAGACAATGAGCAGTTCTTC
CASSLAGDNEQFF
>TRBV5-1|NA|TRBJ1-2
TGCGCCAGCAGCGATAACTATGGCTACACCTTC
CASSDNYGYTF
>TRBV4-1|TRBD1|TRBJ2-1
TGCGCCAGCAGCCCCGACAGGGCAAACAATGAGCAGTTCTTC
CASSPDRANNEQFF
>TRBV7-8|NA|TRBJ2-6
TGTGCCAGCAGCCTCACAGGAAACTCTGGGGCCAACGTCCTGACTTTC
CASSLTGNSGANVLTF
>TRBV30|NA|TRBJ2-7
TGTGCCTGGGCAGGGGGGTCCTACGAGCAGTACTTC
CAWAGGSYEQYF